This TCR beta chain originates from a study of response to subunit inactivated influenza vaccine (dated by TCRdb to 2016 to 2018). Context from the whole study: The study used deep quantitative T cell receptor repertoire profiling to track responses to a trivalent subunit inactivated influenza vaccine. General conclusions and limits of the study: According to the authors, only a limited number of new T cells may be recruited by each seasonal influenza vaccination.

This clonotype was detected ten times or more. Its antigen specificity is not known. No much larger clone exists at a distance of one base, and base qualities are not known. Relative to germline, V is 6 bases shorter and J is 4 bases shorter, with 12 bases between their ends. The germline V gene supplies CDR1 MNHNS and CDR2 SASEGT. The CDR3 runs 13 residues from the cysteine to the phenylalanine. The only DNA kept is the CDR3, 39 bases in frame from the first base. Preparation of the library involved RT-PCR. TCRdb shows the sequencer as Illumina HiSeq 2500. Starting from the raw public reads, TCRdb applied fastp trimming at Q25, assembled clones with MiXCR and retained in-frame beta chains. Rows matching on CDR3 protein sequence are summarized as one entry with the most common DNA and genes. The sample includes 550,000 to 600,000 distinct CDR3 sequences, with approximately 12% observed a single time. The ten largest clones represent roughly 10% of the sample.

This receptor was taken from a man aged 50-60 years who received an inactivated influenza vaccine. Donor details come from another sample of the same person, matched by shared clones. The specimen was PBMCs from blood, collected on the day of vaccination. This receptor chain uses TRBV6-1 and TRBJ1-2, with no D gene named confidently. In nucleotide form, the sequence is TGTGCCAGCAGATCCCCAGGAGGCTATGGCTACACCTTC. It specifies CASRSPGGYGYTF.